A selection of T cell receptor beta chains follows, all from one sample in a study of low-dose radiotherapy and immunotherapy resistance in tumors. TCRdb used MiXCR to reprocess the reads, holding one entry per CDR3 protein. The profile shows roughly 54,000 distinct CDR3 sequences, 25% of them singletons. The sample consisted of PBMCs, taken before treatment. The receptors were gathered from a male donor with prostate cancer. CDR3s include the opening cysteine and the closing phenylalanine or tryptophan. Each record gives: J gene, V gene, clone size, D gene, CDR3 protein, CDR3 DNA. A D gene is named only where the DNA matches it firmly. Only part of the rows carry a size: once, few, many, or a class if the clone is expanded.

TRBJ2-4 TRBV4-3 . . CASSQDLAAKRNIQYF TGCGCCAGCAGCCAAGATCTGGCCGCTAAACGAAACATTCAGTACTTC
TRBJ1-1 TRBV30 many TRBD1 CAWSTTGTEAFF TGTGCCTGGAGTACGACAGGGACTGAAGCTTTCTTT
TRBJ1-1 TRBV9 many TRBD1 CASSATAGGGEAFF TGTGCCAGCAGCGCGACCGCAGGGGGCGGCGAAGCTTTCTTT
TRBJ1-6 TRBV20-1 few . CSARSTANSPLHF TGCAGTGCTAGAAGCACAGCTAATTCACCCCTCCACTTT
TRBJ1-5 TRBV7-8 . . CASSLEGRTLSQPQHF TGTGCCAGCAGCTTAGAAGGTCGGACGCTTTCTCAGCCCCAGCATTTT
TRBJ1-1 TRBV29-1 . . CSALRATNTEAFF TGCAGCGCCCTTCGGGCCACGAACACTGAAGCTTTCTTT
TRBJ2-1 TRBV5-3 . TRBD2 CASSLGGRAGPNEQFF TGTGCCAGCAGCTTGGGGGGGAGGGCCGGGCCCAATGAGCAGTTCTTC
TRBJ1-1 TRBV5-3 many . CASSLGVGGGGTEAFF TGTGCCAGCAGCTTGGGGGTCGGGGGCGGTGGCACTGAAGCTTTCTTT
TRBJ2-5 TRBV6-6 . . CASSATGQETQYF TGTGCCAGCAGCGCAACGGGACAAGAGACCCAGTACTTC
TRBJ2-1 TRBV5-1 few TRBD2 CASSLSIQTSGRAQAYNEQFF TGCGCCAGCAGCTTGTCTATACAGACTAGCGGGAGGGCCCAGGCGTACAATGAGCAGTTCTTC
TRBJ2-1 TRBV27 many . CASSTRRGAYNEQFF TGTGCCAGCAGTACCAGGAGAGGTGCCTACAATGAGCAGTTCTTC
TRBJ2-5 TRBV3-1 many . CASSLSRVNSGETQYF TGTGCCAGCAGCCTTTCTAGGGTTAATAGCGGAGAGACCCAGTACTTC
TRBJ2-7 TRBV7-9 many . CASSLGGVGDEQYF TGTGCCAGCAGCTTAGGGGGGGTAGGCGACGAGCAGTACTTC
TRBJ2-5 TRBV7-2 . . CASSLGERETQYF TGTGCCAGCAGCTTAGGGGAACGGGAGACCCAGTACTTC
TRBJ2-5 TRBV7-7 many TRBD1 CASSPDRFETQYF TGTGCCAGCAGCCCGGACAGGTTTGAGACCCAGTACTTC
TRBJ2-7 TRBV7-6 many TRBD1 CASSFGAGGFEQYF TGTGCCAGCAGCTTTGGTGCAGGGGGCTTCGAGCAGTACTTC
TRBJ2-7 TRBV27 . . CARSSRLLAFSYEQYF TGTGCCCGCAGTTCCCGCCTTTTGGCCTTCTCCTACGAGCAGTACTTC
TRBJ2-1 TRBV29-1 many . CSVDSSPQFF TGCAGCGTTGACAGCTCGCCCCAGTTCTTC
TRBJ2-2 TRBV5-1 many . CASSLDGTITGELFF TGCGCCAGCAGCTTGGATGGGACAATCACCGGGGAGCTGTTTTTT
TRBJ2-3 TRBV18 few . CASSPDFYTDTQYF TGTGCCAGCTCACCAGACTTCTACACAGATACGCAGTATTTT
TRBJ2-3 TRBV28 many . CATWQNTDTQYF TGTGCTACGTGGCAGAACACAGATACGCAGTATTTT
TRBJ1-5 TRBV27 many . CASSPIFGSNNQPQHF TGTGCCAGCAGTCCCATCTTCGGATCTAACAATCAGCCCCAGCATTTT
TRBJ1-2 TRBV7-8 many TRBD1 CASSDRDPNYGYTF TGTGCCAGCAGCGACAGGGATCCCAACTATGGCTACACCTTC
TRBJ2-3 TRBV5-4 . TRBD2 CASSARAGGLTDTQYF TGTGCCAGCAGCGCGAGAGCGGGAGGTCTCACAGATACGCAGTATTTT
TRBJ2-1 TRBV21-1 many . CASSKTLGPSMFF TGTGCCAGCAGCAAGACATTGGGGCCCTCGATGTTCTTC
TRBJ2-3 TRBV4-2 . . CASSPRRLGGTDTQYF TGTGCCAGCAGCCCACGGAGACTAGGTGGCACAGATACGCAGTATTTT
TRBJ1-4 TRBV6-6 many TRBD1 CASSPGGTGGEKLFF TGTGCCAGCAGTCCGGGGGGGACAGGGGGCGAAAAACTGTTTTTT
TRBJ1-1 TRBV5-1 many . CASSLGTAAEAFF TGCGCCAGCAGCTTGGGAACGGCGGCTGAAGCTTTCTTT
TRBJ2-1 TRBV9 . TRBD2 CASSVGTSGSTYNEQFF TGTGCCAGCAGCGTCGGCACTAGCGGGAGTACGTACAATGAGCAGTTCTTC
TRBJ2-4 TRBV6-2/TRBV6-3 many TRBD1 CASQLGQGGNIQYF TGTGCCAGTCAACTTGGACAGGGGGGAAACATTCAGTACTTC
TRBJ2-7 TRBV7-2 many TRBD2 CASWGGPVEQYF TGTGCCAGCTGGGGGGGACCGGTAGAGCAGTACTTC
TRBJ2-7 TRBV13 . . CASSQGLEVYEQYF TGTGCCAGCAGCCAAGGGCTAGAGGTCTACGAGCAGTACTTC